Below, 15 T cell receptor beta chains from the same sample are listed, as sequenced in a study of cytomegalovirus exposure and HLA in healthy donors. Amplification used 60 Vbeta primers and 13 Jbeta primers. TCRdb keeps only in-frame clones here, not all; method: immunoSEQ multiplex PCR. The sample includes 150,000 to 200,000 clones, roughly 80% of them seen just once. The specimen was PBMCs. The source is a girl under 18 in good health and CMV-seropositive.

The V call is TRBV29-1, the J call TRBJ1-1; D remains unclear. CDR3 length equals 14 residues. The V gene's germline CDR1 is SQVTM and CDR2 ANQGSEA. Trimming cost V 3 bases and J 1 base, with 12 bases left between them. The CDR3 here is CSVDFGSGNTEAFF. Here the CDR3 DNA reads TGCAGCGTTGATTTCGGGAGCGGGAACACTGAAGCTTTCTTT.

The V call is TRBV29-1, the J call TRBJ2-7, with TRBD1 matching 8 bases. Germline V CDR1 and CDR2: SQVTM, ANQGSEA. The CDR3 has 12 residues. With 7 bases clipped from V and 2 bases from J, the junction kept 4 bases outside the gene matches. CDR3 bases: TGCAGCGGCGGACAGGGAGCCTACGAGCAGTACTTC. It specifies CSGGQGAYEQYF.

This CDR3 reads CASSRPTVRQDTQYF. CDR3 DNA: TGTGCCAGCAGCCGACCGACAGTTAGGCAAGATACGCAGTATTTT. This chain connects TRBV11-2 to TRBJ2-3, with D possibly TRBD1 on 5 matching bases. Deletions cut 5 bases from V and 5 bases from J, with 17 bases between. Germline V gives CDR1 SGHAT, CDR2 FQNNGV. The CDR3 has 15 amino acids.

This clone occurred a few times. The V gene is TRBV28, the J gene TRBJ2-7, with TRBD2 as a possible D gene (6 bases). Trimming removed 2 bases at V and 5 bases at J, with 13 bases between. CDR1 is MDHEN and CDR2 is SYDVKM in the germline V gene. CDR3 length equals 14 residues. CDR3 protein: CASSLGGAMNEQYF. CDR3 DNA sequence: TGTGCCAGCAGTTTAGGCGGGGCGATGAACGAGCAGTACTTC.

This clone has only one observation. The CDR3: CASSPREGRGGYTF. The DNA of the CDR3 is TGTGCCAGCAGCCCCAGGGAGGGCCGGGGAGGCTACACCTTC. V is TRBV11-1 and J is TRBJ1-2; perhaps TRBD1 as D (5 bases). Germline-derived CDR1 and CDR2 are SGHAT and FQDESV (reference sequence). V gave up 5 bases and J gave up 8 bases, with 18 bases separating them. The CDR3 covers 14 residues.

V and J are TRBV29-1 and TRBJ2-3; possibly TRBD2 for D (5 bases). Between the trimmed V and J ends, which lost 0 bases and 0 bases, there was a span of 13 bases. The CDR3 is 16 residues long. The germline gives CDR1 SQVTM, CDR2 ANQGSEA. For the CDR3, the DNA is TGCAGCGTTGAAGATCCCCTCACGGGAAGCACAGATACGCAGTATTTT. It codes for CSVEDPLTGSTDTQYF.

The chain couples TRBV5-1 to TRBJ1-1, with D perhaps TRBD1 (5 bases). The germline CDR1 and CDR2 sequences are SGHRS and YFSETQ. V was pared by 4 bases and J by 2 bases, with 12 bases between. This CDR3 has 14 amino acids. Here the CDR3 DNA reads TGCGCCAGCAGCAATAGGGGTGGCAACACTGAAGCTTTCTTT. Translated, it gives CASSNRGGNTEAFF.

Here the CDR3 DNA reads TGCAGCGTTGAAAGACAGGGGAGAGACTATGGCTACACCTTC. Translating gives CSVERQGRDYGYTF. The chain joins TRBV29-1 to TRBJ1-2, with 8 bases lining up with TRBD1. V was clipped by 2 bases and J by 3 bases; unmatched bases: 5. Germline V gene lookup returns CDR1 SQVTM and CDR2 ANQGSEA. This CDR3 contains 14 residues.

This clone appeared a single time. The chain has TRBV9 and TRBJ2-7; the match to TRBD1 covers 11 bases. The junction had 12 bases not matched to a gene; V was cut back by 4 bases and J by 3 bases. The CDR3 length is 17 residues. Looked up from germline, CDR1 is SGDLS and CDR2 is YYNGEE. The CDR3 sequence: CASSPSPRGTGGYEQYF. The CDR3 DNA is TGTGCCAGCAGCCCCTCCCCTAGGGGGACAGGGGGCTACGAGCAGTACTTC.

The gene calls are TRBV9 and TRBJ1-2; 7 nucleotides align to TRBD1. Germline loops: CDR1 SGDLS, CDR2 YYNGEE. This CDR3 spans 13 amino acids. The V segment lost 0 bases and the J segment 8 bases; nucleotides outside the gene matches: 4. The CDR3 DNA sequence: TGTGCCAGCAGCGTAGCACAGGGGACGGGCTACACCTTC. It codes for CASSVAQGTGYTF. Supplemented by reference TRBV9 and TRBJ1-2, the full variable domain reads DSGVTQTPKHLITATGQRVTLRCSPRSGDLSVYWYQQSLDQGLQFLIQYYNGEERAKGNILERFSAQQFPDLHSELNLSSLELGDSALYFCASSVAQGTGYTFGSGTRLTVV.

The V and J genes are TRBV15 and TRBJ2-7; D may be TRBD1 (6 bases). Germline V CDR1 and CDR2: LNHNV, YYDKDF (reference sequence). With 0 bases removed from V and 3 bases from J, the gap between germline ends came to 12 bases. This CDR3 comprises 15 residues. The CDR3 DNA sequence: TGTGCCACCAGCAGAGATCTAGGCAGGGGCTACGAGCAGTACTTC. It specifies CATSRDLGRGYEQYF. The complete variable domain, with remaining parts taken from reference TRBV15 and TRBJ2-7, reads DAMVIQNPRYQVTQFGKPVTLSCSQTLNHNVMYWYQQKSSQAPKLLFHYYDKDFNNEADTPDNFQSRRPNTSFCFLDIRSPGLGDTAMYLCATSRDLGRGYEQYFGPGTRLTVT.

This sequence joins TRBV11-2 and TRBJ2-7, with a weak D call TRBD2 (7 bases). Trimming pared 5 bases from V and 2 bases from J, leaving 13 bases between. Germline V CDR1 and CDR2: SGHAT, FQNNGV. The CDR3 is 14 amino acids. The CDR3 loop reads CASSRSGGPYEQYF. The DNA for the CDR3 is TGTGCCAGCAGCCGATCCGGGGGGCCCTACGAGCAGTACTTC.

The chain uses TRBV5-4 and TRBJ2-7, with TRBD2 matching 14 bases. The CDR3 length is 15 residues. Germline CDR1 SGHNT, CDR2 YYREEE (reference sequence). V lost 0 bases and J lost 6; bases outside the gene matches: 2. CDR3 coding DNA: TGTGCCAGCAGCTTGGGGGGACTAGCGGGGGCCGAGCAGTACTTC. Translated: CASSLGGLAGAEQYF. Complete variable domain (other parts from reference TRBV5-4 and TRBJ2-7): ETGVTQSPTHLIKTRGQQVTLRCSSQSGHNTVSWYQQALGQGPQFIFQYYREEENGRGNFPPRFSGLQFPNYSSELNVNALELDDSALYLCASSLGGLAGAEQYFGPGTRLTVT.

The chain is built from TRBV19 and TRBJ2-1, with 8 bases lining up with TRBD2. The ends lost 4 bases at V and 12 bases at J; junction bases unmatched: 20. Germline V lookup: CDR1 LNHDA, CDR2 SQIVND (reference sequence). CDR3 length equals 17 residues. The CDR3 DNA reads as TGTGCCAGTAGTACCCCGGGGGGTAGGACAGACACTAGCGGGCAGTTCTTC. Protein product: CASSTPGGRTDTSGQFF. Filled out from reference TRBV19 and TRBJ2-1, the complete variable domain reads DGGITQSPKYLFRKEGQNVTLSCEQNLNHDAMYWYRQDPGQGLRLIYYSQIVNDFQKGDIAEGYSVSREKKESFPLTVTSAQKNPTAFYLCASSTPGGRTDTSGQFFGPGTRLTVL.

The table lists this clone with a few counts. The J gene is TRBJ2-5, the V gene TRBV25-1, with a possible D match to TRBD1 (6 bases). The CDR3 loop spans 14 amino acids. The V gene's germline CDR1 is MGHDK and CDR2 SYGVNS. CDR3 sequence reads: CAPMGTRCTKTQYF. CDR3 sequence (DNA): TGTGCTCCTATGGGGACAAGGTGTACGAAGACCCAGTACTTC.